This TCR beta chain was sequenced during a study of immune evolution from preneoplasia to lung adenocarcinoma (dated by TCRdb to about 2021). Concerning the study at large: HLA loss of heterozygosity was observed in roughly 6.8%, 16% and 36% of AIS, MIA and ADC lesions, respectively, and was not observed in any AAH lesions. The sample size was set by how many specimens were available, not by a prior power calculation. The TCR sequencing data were obtained from some 50 patients. POLYSOLVER was used to infer class I HLA alleles from exome data, and LOHHLA was used to detect allele-specific HLA loss. The immune data were integrated with whole exome sequencing and methylation data from the same cohort of nodules. It was reported in the study that 105 samples were used for TCR sequencing. The overall cohort comprised about 57 patients with pulmonary nodules who underwent surgical resection. Resected precursor lesions (AAH, AIS, MIA) and invasive adenocarcinomas were compared against paired morphologically normal lung tissue. Immune contexture across lung adenocarcinoma precursors and invasive adenocarcinoma was profiled using immune gene expression, TCR sequencing and multiplex immunofluorescence.

General findings and caveats noted by the study authors: Normal lung showed the highest clonality, whereas later-stage lesions appeared to have higher T cell density and diversity but lower clonality. The findings rested on association rather than direct causation, and larger cohorts with long-term follow-up and longitudinal biopsies were considered necessary. Compared with EGFR-mutant or double wild-type lesions, KRAS-mutant nodules had the highest T cell clonality. Normal lung had the highest top T cell clone frequencies, and these frequencies appeared to fall progressively from AAH through AIS, MIA and invasive adenocarcinoma. All patients were from Japan and China, so applicability to Western populations was uncertain.

The germline ends are 18 bases apart after V is trimmed by 5 bases and J by 8 bases. Sequences SEHNR (CDR1) and FQNEAQ (CDR2) are obtained from the germline V gene (reference sequence). The cysteine opens and the phenylalanine closes a CDR3 of 14 amino acids. Only the CDR3 portion is preserved as DNA: 42 bases, with reading frame beginning at the first base. Note on this clone: It has no known antigen specificity. Per-base quality was not reported, and no clone a single base away is much larger than it.

Resection was performed on patients in Japan or China between the mid-2010s and the late 2010s. Two lung cancer pathologists independently reviewed H&E slides to confirm the histologic diagnosis of every case. Macro-dissection after pathologic assessment enriched premalignant or tumor cells for nucleic acid extraction. FFPE tissue was used for DNA isolation with the AllPrep DNA/RNA FFPE Kit. The immunoSEQ hsTCRbeta Kit was used to sequence TCR beta CDR3 regions from DNA. Per the original workflow: The ImmunoSEQ Analyzer was used to analyse the TCR sequencing data. T cell clonality was defined as 1 minus Pielou's evenness, as computed on productive rearrangements. T cell diversity was measured with the inverse Simpson index on productive templates. T cell density was defined as TCR beta template counts normalized to usable DNA, with usable DNA estimated by amplifying and sequencing housekeeping genes. Two-sided Kruskal-Wallis tests were used to compare TCR metrics between histologic stages. TCRdb provides this immuneACCESS table in a form limited to in-frame rearrangements. Some clones are lacking; in checked studies, under half of them reflect an unresolved V gene, and why the rest are absent is not known. D and trimming come from the DNA, and the V and J calls and clone size come from that table. Across this sample there are roughly 4,700 clones, with around nine tenths seen only once. Under 2.5% of the sample is held by the ten biggest clonotypes.

This clonotype was obtained from a person between 65 and 79 years old with lung adenocarcinoma. The rearranged chain carries TRBV7-9 and TRBJ1-2; the D segment cannot be called with confidence. Input material: FFPE atypical adenomatous hyperplasia tissue from the lung. Explained via the paper, the cell subset or site label denotes: atypical adenomatous hyperplasia (AAH), lung preneoplasia. The nucleotide sequence reads as follows: TGTGCCAGCAGCCCCTGGGATTTGGGCGTAGGCTACACCTTC. The translation is CASSPWDLGVGYTF.